Presented here are 10 T cell receptor beta chains from one specimen sequenced in a study of human T cells and chemical hapten exposure. Time point here: healthy volunteer bleed at 6 weeks. The authors' total RNA extraction used unfractionated whole blood. Using its own MiXCR run on the RACE reads, TCRdb lists one record per CDR3 protein. This sample yields roughly 43,000 distinct CDR3 sequences, of which 3.5% to 4% are seen a single time; 4.5% to 6.5% belongs to the top ten. Material: whole blood. The origin of the receptors is a human donor in good health. Some clones in this sample may be carry-over from other donors' samples.

This clonotype was observed a handful of times. The rearrangement uses TRBV29-1 and TRBJ1-1; 7 bases agree with TRBD1. The junction had 1 base not matched to a gene; V was cut back by 5 bases and J by 7 bases. The CDR3 sequence is 10 residues long. CDR1 SQVTM and CDR2 ANQGSEA come from the germline V gene. Here the CDR3 DNA reads TGCAGCGTTAGGGACAGTGAAGCTTTCTTT. Translated, it gives CSVRDSEAFF.

With regard to this clonotype: One junction end disagrees with the germline gene, perhaps due to a read error. The CDR3 DNA is TGTGCTAGCAGCACCGGGACAGGAGATGAAGCTTTCTTT. Its protein product is CASSTGTGDEAFF. V gene TRBV7-7 combines with J gene TRBJ1-1, with 8 positions matching TRBD1. CDR1 is SSHAT, CDR2 FNYEAQ, per germline (reference sequence). The CDR3 has 13 amino acids.

At least ten counts were recorded for this clonotype. The chain couples TRBV28 to TRBJ2-3; 7 nucleotides match TRBD2. CDR1 is MDHEN and CDR2 is SYDVKM in the germline V gene. V was clipped by 2 bases and J by 6 bases; unmatched bases: 20. The CDR3 loop spans 19 amino acids. CDR3 protein: CASSLRSPLGRGTSDTQYF. CDR3 nucleotide sequence: TGTGCCAGCAGTTTAAGGAGCCCTTTGGGGAGGGGCACCTCCGATACGCAGTATTTT. The variable domain in full, completed from reference TRBV28 and TRBJ2-3, reads DVKVTQSSRYLVKRTGEKVFLECVQDMDHENMFWYRQDPGLGLRLIYFSYDVKMKEKGDIPEGYSVSREKKERFSLILESASTNQTSMYLCASSLRSPLGRGTSDTQYFGPGTRLTVL.

This clonotype was seen repeatedly, ten times or more. The chain couples TRBV12-3 or TRBV12-4 to TRBJ1-2; 7 positions match TRBD1. The CDR3 covers 17 residues. The junction had 16 bases not matched to a gene; V was cut back by 5 bases and J by 4 bases. The CDR3 DNA is TGTGCCAGCAGTCCCCGACAGGGCTGGGGAACTGGCTATGGCTACACCTTC. Its protein product is CASSPRQGWGTGYGYTF.

There are many counts of this clonotype. The rearrangement joins TRBV18 to TRBJ2-3; 11 nucleotides align to TRBD2. Germline loops: CDR1 KGHSH, CDR2 LQKENI. The CDR3 length is 14 residues. Germline trimming cut 6 bases from V and 1 base from J; bases unmatched to any gene: 0. The CDR3 region has the DNA TGTGCCAGCTCGGGACTAGCGGGCACAGATACGCAGTATTTT. It encodes CASSGLAGTDTQYF.

This clonotype has at least ten counts. The genes are TRBV28 and TRBJ1-5; D is ambiguous. The germline CDR1 and CDR2 sequences are MDHEN and SYDVKM. V was shortened by 1 base and J by 7 bases, with 17 bases between the two germline ends. CDR3 length equals 16 residues. In nucleotides, the CDR3 is TGTGCCAGCAGTTTATCCGGGTCAGGAGTAGACCAGCCCCAGCATTTT. Its protein product is CASSLSGSGVDQPQHF.

This clonotype has a count of ten or more. V is TRBV29-1 and J is TRBJ2-2; D remains ambiguous. The CDR3 is 13 amino acids. V gave up 4 bases and J gave up 1 base, with 7 bases separating them. Germline V lookup: CDR1 SQVTM, CDR2 ANQGSEA. CDR3 region: CSVVALNTGELFF. Written as DNA, the CDR3 is TGCAGCGTTGTTGCTCTGAACACCGGGGAGCTGTTTTTT.

The CDR3 reads CASSEARGLKRDEQYF. Written as DNA, the CDR3 is TGTGCCAGCAGCGAGGCCCGGGGATTGAAGCGCGACGAGCAGTACTTC. The gene calls are TRBV27 and TRBJ2-7, with a possible D match to TRBD2 (5 bases). Germline loops: CDR1 MNHEY, CDR2 SMNVEV (reference sequence). Trimming removed 6 bases at V and 5 bases at J, with 23 bases between. This CDR3 is 16 amino acids long.

At least ten counts were recorded for this clonotype. The chain uses TRBV12-3 or TRBV12-4 and TRBJ2-6; a possible D gene is TRBD1 (6 bases). Trimming left V 5 bases short and J 4 bases short, with 12 bases between. CDR3 length: 15 residues. In DNA, the CDR3 is TGTGCCAGCAGTACAGGGTTAGACGGGGCCAACGTCCTGACTTTC. The encoded protein is CASSTGLDGANVLTF.

In its sample, this clonotype was seen many times. The CDR3 nucleotides read TGCGCCAGCAGCTACACCCCGGACCCCTCCCTCTACGAGCAGTACTTC. Amino acids: CASSYTPDPSLYEQYF. The J gene is TRBJ2-7, the V gene TRBV5-1; no reliable D call. V lost 3 bases and J lost 3, with 19 bases in between. This CDR3 is built from 16 residues. Germline V CDR1 and CDR2: SGHRS, YFSETQ.